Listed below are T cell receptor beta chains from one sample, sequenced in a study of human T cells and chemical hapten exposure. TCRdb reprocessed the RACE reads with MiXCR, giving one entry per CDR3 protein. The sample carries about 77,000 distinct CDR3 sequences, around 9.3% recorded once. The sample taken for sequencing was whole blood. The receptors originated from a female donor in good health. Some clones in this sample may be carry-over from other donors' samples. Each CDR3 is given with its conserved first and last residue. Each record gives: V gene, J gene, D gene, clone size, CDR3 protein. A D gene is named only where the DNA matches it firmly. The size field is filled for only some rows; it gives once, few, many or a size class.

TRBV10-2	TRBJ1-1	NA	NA	CASSEFISEAFF
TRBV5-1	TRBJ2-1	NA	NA	CASSWVVGSEQFF
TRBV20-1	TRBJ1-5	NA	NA	CSASGHIGQPQHF
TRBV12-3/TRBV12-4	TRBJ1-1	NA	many	CASSSPFPGQNEAFF
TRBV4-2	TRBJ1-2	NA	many	CASSQDSYGYTF
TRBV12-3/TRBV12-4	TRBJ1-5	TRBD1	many	CASRGGTGGNQPQHF
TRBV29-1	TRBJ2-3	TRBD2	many	CSAGRSRSTDTQYF
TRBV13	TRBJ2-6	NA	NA	CASSSTTRANPSGANVLTF
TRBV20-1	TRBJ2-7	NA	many	CSARVGGAVEQYF
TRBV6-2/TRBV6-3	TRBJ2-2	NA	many	CASSYGLEGTGELFF
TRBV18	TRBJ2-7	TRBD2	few	CASSESGGARISYEQYF
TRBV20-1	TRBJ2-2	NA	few	CSARDHGQGNTGELFF
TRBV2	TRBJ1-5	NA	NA	CASRGGGWPQHF
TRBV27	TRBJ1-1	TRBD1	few	CASSLGQTHEAFF
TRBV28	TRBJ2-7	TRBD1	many	CASSPTGVWYEQYF
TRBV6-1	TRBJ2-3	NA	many	CASSEAALMDTQYF
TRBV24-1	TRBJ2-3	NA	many	CATSDSGDPTDTQYF
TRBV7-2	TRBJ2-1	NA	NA	CASSLELGEQFF
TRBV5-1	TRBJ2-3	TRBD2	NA	CASSLSSGAPDTQYF
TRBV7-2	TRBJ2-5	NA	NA	CASSSAGVVETQYF
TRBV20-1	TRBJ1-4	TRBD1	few	CSARDLQTGSNEKLFF
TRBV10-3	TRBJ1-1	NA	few	CAISGGGQGTEAFF
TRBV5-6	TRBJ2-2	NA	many	CASSLPRDSENTGELFF
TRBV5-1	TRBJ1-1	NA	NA	CASSLDLRDTEAFF
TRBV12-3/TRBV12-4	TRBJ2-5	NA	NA	CASRHQLGKTQYF
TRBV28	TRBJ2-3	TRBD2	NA	CASSFPLAGGLSTDTQYF
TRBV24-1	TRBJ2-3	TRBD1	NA	CANSPSDRVSTDTQYF
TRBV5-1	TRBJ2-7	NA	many	CASSSSGRYEQYF